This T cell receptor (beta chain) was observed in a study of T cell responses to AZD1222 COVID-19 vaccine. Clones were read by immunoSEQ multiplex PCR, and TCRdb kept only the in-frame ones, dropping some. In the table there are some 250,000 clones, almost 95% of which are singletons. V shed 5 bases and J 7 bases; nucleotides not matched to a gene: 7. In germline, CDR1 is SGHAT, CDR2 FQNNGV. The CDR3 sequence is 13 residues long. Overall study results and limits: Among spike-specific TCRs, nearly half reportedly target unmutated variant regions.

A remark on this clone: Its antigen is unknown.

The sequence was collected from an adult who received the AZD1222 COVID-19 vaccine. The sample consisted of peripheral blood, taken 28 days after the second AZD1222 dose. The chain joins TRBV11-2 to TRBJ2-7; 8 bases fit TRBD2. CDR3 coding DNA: TGTGCCAGCAGCCCCTCGGGACTAGGGGAGCAGTACTTC. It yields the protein CASSPSGLGEQYF. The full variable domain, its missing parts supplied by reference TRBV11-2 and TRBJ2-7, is EAGVAQSPRYKIIEKRQSVAFWCNPISGHATLYWYQQILGQGPKLLIQFQNNGVVDDSQLPKDRFSAERLKGVDSTLKIQPAKLEDSAVYLCASSPSGLGEQYFGPGTRLTVT.